This record concerns one T cell receptor (beta chain) sequence. Sequenced by immunoSEQ multiplex PCR; TCRdb stores in-frame clones only, minus some. The sample carries around 39,000 clones, over 80% recorded once. These data come from a study of T cell changes during pregnancy in multiple sclerosis. The sequence was obtained from a female donor with multiple sclerosis, enrolled in a pregnancy study. What was sequenced was PBMCs (not recorded whether the cells were cultured).

Here the CDR3 reads CASSFRGPNTGELFF. CDR3 nucleotide sequence: TGCGCCAGCAGCTTCCGGGGTCCGAACACCGGGGAGCTGTTTTTT. The chain has TRBV5-1 and TRBJ2-2; TRBD2 might be the D (5 bases). Germline CDR1 is SGHRS and CDR2 is YFSETQ. This CDR3 contains 15 residues. Trimming took 2 bases from V and 0 from J, leaving 8 bases between them.